The 5 T cell receptor beta chains below come from one sample, sequenced in a study of neurological immune-mediated disorders (dated by TCRdb to the late 2010s). The library was produced with 5' RACE. Sequencing instrument: Illumina HiSeq 2500. TCRdb passed the public sequencing reads through fastp at Q25 and MiXCR, retaining productive beta sequences. Identical CDR3 proteins give one entry, which carries the most common genes and DNA. The sample data list some 78,000 distinct CDR3 sequences, and less than 5.5% of these were observed just once. The top ten clones comprise less than 2.5% of the sample. What was sequenced was PBMCs. All receptors derive from a woman in her 30s with multiple sclerosis.

Concerning this clonotype: A much larger clone sits a single nucleotide away, making a read error possible. The J gene is TRBJ1-1, the V gene TRBV5-1; D uncertain. The V end was cut by 0 bases, the J end by 8 bases, with 17 bases between. The CDR3 is 15 residues long. Germline CDR1 and CDR2: SGHRS and YFSETQ. CDR3: CASSLVAGARIEAFF. CDR3 DNA sequence: TGCGCCAGCAGCTTGGTGGCGGGCGCGAGGATAGAAGCTTTCTTT.

This clonotype was seen many times. The chain joins TRBV20-1 to TRBJ2-2; 12 nucleotides align to TRBD2. V lost 6 bases, J lost 6 bases, and 8 bases stayed unmatched. The CDR3 covers 15 residues. Germline CDR1 DFQATT, CDR2 SNEGSKA (reference sequence). CDR3 DNA: TGCAGTGCCCGAGAGCTAGCGGGAGGGGCCGGGGAGCTGTTTTTT. Protein sequence: CSARELAGGAGELFF.

The gene calls are TRBV20-1 and TRBJ2-7; TRBD1 matches 9 bases. CDR1 and CDR2 from the germline V gene are DFQATT and SNEGSKA (reference sequence). V shed 5 bases, J shed 10 bases, and the junction held 12 bases outside the gene matches. The CDR3 has 13 amino acids. CDR3 bases: TGCAGTGCTGACCCGGGACAGGGTAATCGACAGTACTTC. It encodes CSADPGQGNRQYF.

This clonotype appeared many times. J is TRBJ2-1 and V is TRBV4-1; D not resolved. Per the germline V gene, CDR1 is MGHRA and CDR2 is YSYEKL. The V and J ends lost 5 bases and 6 bases respectively, with 8 bases between them. The CDR3 totals 12 residues. The CDR3: CASSTVVNEQFF. The CDR3 nucleotides read TGCGCCAGCAGCACTGTGGTCAATGAGCAGTTCTTC.

This clonotype was counted ten times or more. The chain combines TRBV15 with TRBJ2-1; 10 bases fit TRBD2. The CDR3 covers 15 residues. CDR1 LNHNV and CDR2 YYDKDF come from the germline V gene (reference sequence). V was clipped by 2 bases and J by 7 bases; unmatched bases: 5. CDR3 in amino acids: CATSRSGLAINEQFF. Written as DNA, the CDR3 is TGTGCCACCAGCAGATCGGGACTAGCGATTAATGAGCAGTTCTTC.